What follows are 15 T cell receptor beta chains derived from one specimen sequenced in a study of read filtering for tumor transcriptome and immune sequencing. From 300 to 400 ng of RNA, a library with molecular barcoded alpha/delta and beta/gamma adaptors was made. TCRdb reprocessed the reads with MiXCR, giving one entry per CDR3 protein. The data show 120,000 or so distinct CDR3 sequences, around 13% seen once. Sequencing used a population of CD138-negative cells sorted from bone marrow. Source of these receptors: a donor at least 40 years old with multiple myeloma.

This clonotype was seen ten or more times. This chain connects TRBV29-1 to TRBJ1-1; 9 bases fit TRBD1. The CDR3 contains 13 residues. The V segment lost 6 bases and the J segment 3 bases; nucleotides outside the gene matches: 5. Germline V CDR1 and CDR2: SQVTM, ANQGSEA. The CDR3 sequence is CSVTRQGDTEAFF. CDR3 DNA: TGCAGCGTGACCAGACAGGGGGACACTGAAGCTTTCTTT. The full variable domain, its missing parts supplied by reference TRBV29-1 and TRBJ1-1, is SAVISQKPSRDICQRGTSLTIQCQVDSQVTMMFWYRQQPGQSLTLIATANQGSEATYESGFVIDKFPISRPNLTFSTLTVSNMSPEDSSIYLCSVTRQGDTEAFFGQGTRLTVV.

A few counts support this clonotype. The J gene is TRBJ2-2, the V gene TRBV6-6, with 10 bases aligning to TRBD2. Trimming at V came to 8 bases and at J to 6 bases, leaving 9 bases not matched to a gene. This CDR3 is built from 15 residues. Germline V lookup: CDR1 MNHNY, CDR2 SVGAGI (reference sequence). CDR3 coding DNA: TGTGCCAGCGGGCGGAGCGGGAGGGATTCCGGGGAGCTGTTTTTT. Translating gives CASGRSGRDSGELFF.

This clonotype showed up just once. Germline and junction disagree at one end, which may indicate a read error. CDR3 loop: CAGSLERRDTIYF. The CDR3 DNA is TGTGCCGGCAGCTTAGAACGGAGAGACACCATATATTTT. The chain combines TRBV11-2 with TRBJ1-3; D ambiguous. Looked up from germline, CDR1 is SGHAT and CDR2 is FQNNGV. The CDR3 is 13 residues long.

This clonotype has at least ten counts. The chain joins TRBV3-1 to TRBJ1-2, with D perhaps matching TRBD1 (5 bases). The CDR3 loop spans 14 amino acids. Germline V CDR1 and CDR2: LGHDT, YNNKEL (reference sequence). V was pared by 10 bases and J by 6 bases, with 21 bases between. This CDR3 is CATQTNEGSNGYTF. DNA for the CDR3: TGTGCCACCCAAACAAACGAGGGGTCGAATGGCTACACCTTC.

As to this clonotype: This likely stems from a read error, as it lies one base from a far larger clone. The chain joins TRBV12-5 to TRBJ2-2, with D perhaps assigned TRBD1 or TRBD2 (5 bases each). CDR3 length equals 16 residues. Germline CDR1 reads LGHNT; CDR2 reads FRNRAP. The CDR3 DNA follows: TGTGCCAGCAGCCCCGCACATTCAGGGAGCACCGGGGAGCTGTTTTTT. Translation gives CASSPAHSGSTGELFF.

This clonotype occurred many times. The J gene is TRBJ1-5, the V gene TRBV7-9; D call uncertain. Trimming took off 4 bases at V and 3 bases at J, with 10 bases between the two ends. This CDR3 spans 14 amino acids. CDR1 and CDR2 from the germline V gene are SEHNR and FQNEAQ (reference sequence). CDR3 DNA: TGTGCCAGCAGCTCCTCGGAGGACAATCAGCCCCAGCATTTT. The encoded protein is CASSSSEDNQPQHF.

This clonotype has ten or more counts. The chain couples TRBV3-1 to TRBJ2-1; D tentatively reads TRBD1 or TRBD2 (5 bases each). The germline V and J ends were trimmed by 0 bases and 9 bases, with 12 bases remaining between them. CDR1 LGHDT and CDR2 YNNKEL come from the germline V gene (reference sequence). CDR3 length: 14 residues. The CDR3 region is CASSQDPRAGEQFF. The CDR3 DNA reads as TGTGCCAGCAGCCAAGATCCCAGGGCGGGTGAGCAGTTCTTC.

In this sample, this clonotype turned up a few times. The chain combines TRBV6-5 with TRBJ2-5; tentatively, D is TRBD1 or TRBD2 (5 bases each). The CDR3 is 16 amino acids. Per the germline V gene, CDR1 is MNHEY and CDR2 is SVGAGI. V lost 5 bases and J lost 5, with 21 bases in between. The CDR3 region has the DNA TGTGCCAGCAGTCACCCCGGCCGGGGCGGGCAGGAGACCCAGTACTTC. This translates into CASSHPGRGGQETQYF.

As for this clonotype: One base away lies a much larger clone, so this may be a sequencing read error. V and J are TRBV19 and TRBJ2-7; the match to TRBD1 covers 9 bases. This CDR3 has 15 amino acids. Germline V gene lookup returns CDR1 LNHDA and CDR2 SQIVND (reference sequence). CDR3 sequence (DNA): TGTGTCACTCGTGCCGGGACAGGGATCACCTACGAGCAGTACTTC. It encodes CVTRAGTGITYEQYF.

The gene calls are TRBV20-1 and TRBJ1-5; D perhaps matches TRBD1 (5 bases). Germline V gene lookup returns CDR1 DFQATT and CDR2 SNEGSKA (reference sequence). This CDR3 region has 16 residues. The V end was cut by 0 bases, the J end by 0 bases, with 12 bases between. CDR3 sequence reads: CSARDNRQNSNQPQHF. CDR3 in DNA: TGCAGTGCTAGAGATAATCGACAGAATAGCAATCAGCCCCAGCATTTT.

This clonotype came up many times. V gene TRBV23-1 combines with J gene TRBJ2-7; 8 positions match TRBD1. TRBV23-1 is an open reading frame, and its role is uncertain. After removal of 7 bases from V and 4 bases from J, the junction contained 18 bases not matched to a gene. This CDR3 has 17 residues. The CDR3: CASTKRGAIRGPYEQYF. For the CDR3, the DNA is TGCGCCAGCACCAAAAGGGGGGCCATCAGGGGGCCGTACGAGCAGTACTTC.

The gene calls are TRBV20-1 and TRBJ2-7; D gene uncertain. Germline values: CDR1 DFQATT, CDR2 SNEGSKA (reference sequence). The CDR3 loop spans 12 amino acids. Trimming left V 5 bases short and J 6 bases short, with 14 bases between. Here the CDR3 reads CSAPPPSGEQYF. The CDR3 bases are TGCAGTGCTCCCCCCCCCTCGGGCGAGCAGTACTTC.

As to this clonotype: Sequence at one end of the junction differs from germline and may be a read error. The CDR3 region is CVSSSSRGHQSGRTGELFF. In nucleotides, the CDR3 is TGTGTCAGCAGTTCCTCCCGGGGACACCAAAGCGGTCGGACCGGGGAGCTGTTTTTT. The genes are TRBV27 and TRBJ2-2, with D tentatively TRBD1 (6 bases). The CDR3 is 19 residues long. CDR1 is MNHEY, CDR2 SMNVEV, per germline (reference sequence).

This clonotype was recorded at least ten times. The chain has TRBV5-4 and TRBJ1-1; D is possibly TRBD1 (5 bases). With 0 bases removed from V and 0 bases from J, the gap between germline ends came to 12 bases. The CDR3 is 16 residues long. Germline V CDR1 and CDR2: SGHNT, YYREEE (reference sequence). The DNA for the CDR3 is TGTGCCAGCAGCTTGGGCGCGGGCAGGGTGAACACTGAAGCTTTCTTT. As protein: CASSLGAGRVNTEAFF.

This clonotype was recorded many times. The V gene is TRBV7-8, the J gene TRBJ2-2, with TRBD2 matching over 14 bases. V lost 5 bases and J lost 4; bases outside the gene matches: 9. The CDR3 runs 18 residues. From germline, CDR1 is SGHVS and CDR2 FQNEAQ. The CDR3 sequence is CASSPGLAGVSRTGELFF. As DNA, the CDR3 is TGTGCCAGCAGCCCGGGACTAGCGGGAGTTTCGCGCACCGGGGAGCTGTTTTTT.